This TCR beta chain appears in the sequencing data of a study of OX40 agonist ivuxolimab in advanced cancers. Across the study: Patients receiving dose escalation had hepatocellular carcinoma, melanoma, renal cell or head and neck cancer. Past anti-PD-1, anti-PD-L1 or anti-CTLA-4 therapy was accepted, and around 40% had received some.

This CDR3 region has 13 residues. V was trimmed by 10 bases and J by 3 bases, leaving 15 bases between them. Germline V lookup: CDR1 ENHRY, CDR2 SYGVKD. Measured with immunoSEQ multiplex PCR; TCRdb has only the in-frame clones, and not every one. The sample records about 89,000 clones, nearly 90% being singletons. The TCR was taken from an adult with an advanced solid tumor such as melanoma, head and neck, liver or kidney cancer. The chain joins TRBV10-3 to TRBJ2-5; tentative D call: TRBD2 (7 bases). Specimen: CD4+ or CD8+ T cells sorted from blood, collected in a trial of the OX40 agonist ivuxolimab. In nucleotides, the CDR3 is TGTGCCACCCGAGGGGGGGGCGAAGAGACCCAGTACTTC. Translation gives CATRGGGEETQYF.